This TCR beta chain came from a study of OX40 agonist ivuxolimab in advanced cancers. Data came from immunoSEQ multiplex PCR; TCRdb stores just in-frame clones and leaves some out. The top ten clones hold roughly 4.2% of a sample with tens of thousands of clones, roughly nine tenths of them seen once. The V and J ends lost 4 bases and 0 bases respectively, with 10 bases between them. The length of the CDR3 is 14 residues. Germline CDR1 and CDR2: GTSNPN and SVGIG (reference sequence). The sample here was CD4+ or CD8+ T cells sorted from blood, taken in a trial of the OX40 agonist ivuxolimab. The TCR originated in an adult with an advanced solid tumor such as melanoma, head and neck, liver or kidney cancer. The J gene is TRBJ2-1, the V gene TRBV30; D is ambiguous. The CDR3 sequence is CAWTFQSSYNEQFF. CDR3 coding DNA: TGTGCCTGGACATTTCAGAGCTCCTACAATGAGCAGTTCTTC.